This TCR beta chain was retrieved from a study of T cells in localized non-small cell lung cancer (dated by TCRdb to about 2020). Background for the entire study: Comparing tumors with uninvolved tumor-adjacent lungs, the study looked at the T cell repertoires of around 250 patients with early-stage NSCLC. All 240 or so NSCLC patients in the cohort were treatment-naive and had localized lung tumors that were resected. A mean age of around 66 years was recorded for the NSCLC patients, of whom approximately 130 were male and more than 85 were female. The research as a whole found: A median of 57 of the top 100 tumor clones turned up in the paired uninvolved adjacent lung, and 25 to 35 of those clones also ranked among the top 100 of that same adjacent lung. Uninvolved tumor-adjacent lung showed the highest T cell clonality, higher than tumor, which suggests more focused antigenic responses in the uninvolved tumor-adjacent lung. Because of the exploratory design, TCR variables were selected using unadjusted p-values without false-discovery rate correction. Higher T cell density in blood was associated with longer overall survival, whereas higher clonality in adjacent lung was associated with shorter survival. Because multi-region tumor sequencing was not done, intratumor heterogeneity could not be ruled out.

CDR3 length: 13 amino acids, cysteine to phenylalanine. The retained sequence is limited to the CDR3, 39 bases, with the frame set at the first base. For this chain, trimming is 7 bases at the V end and 8 bases at the J end, and the number of junction bases without a gene match is 9. CDR1 is given as SGHRS and CDR2 as YFSETQ, both from the germline V gene. The immunoSEQ Assay was used to sequence TCR beta CDR3 regions from DNA. Concerning the study's data processing: T cell density was computed as TCR beta template counts normalized to usable DNA estimated by amplifying housekeeping genes. The preseqR package was used to estimate richness by extrapolating to 400,000 templates for PBMC samples and to 120,000 templates for tissue samples. Clonality was calculated as one minus Pielou's evenness. Tissue-enriched TCRs were identified through differential abundance testing performed on productive amino-acid clonotypes, with a minimum total count of 5 and an alpha of 0.1. Repertoire overlap between compartments was quantified with the Jaccard Index and Morisita Overlap Index. GLIPH grouped TCR beta CDR3s together with public tetramer-defined viral CDR3s, and a viral motif had to include at least three viral sequences and show V-gene enrichment. TCRdb took this table from immuneACCESS and kept in-frame rearrangements with V and J called. Such tables lack part of the clones; where checked against another copy, unresolved V genes explain under half of the gap, and the rest is unexplained. That table furnishes V, J and clone size, whereas the DNA furnished D and trimming. For this sample the table gives approximately 41,000 clones, of which approximately 90% were detected only once. The biggest ten clones account for 7.1% of the sample.

Concerning this clone itself: Its antigen is unknown. Base qualities were left out, and no much larger clone turns up one base away.

At diagnosis, tumor, uninvolved tumor-adjacent lung and peripheral blood were collected and then preserved as a mix of FFPE and fresh-frozen material. Blood samples were analyzed as peripheral blood mononuclear cells for TCR repertoire profiling. The receptor's source is a woman aged 18-49 years with stage III lung adenocarcinoma. Specimen: peripheral blood, collected before any cancer treatment. The receptor chain draws on TRBV5-1 and TRBJ1-2, and 9 junctional nucleotides match TRBD1. This receptor has the CDR3 CASYETGGRGYTF. Read as DNA, the sequence is TGCGCCAGCTACGAAACAGGGGGCAGGGGCTACACCTTC.